The rows below give T cell receptor beta chains drawn from one sample of a study of T cell responses to AZD1222 COVID-19 vaccine. Method: immunoSEQ multiplex PCR; TCRdb's copy keeps in-frame clones and lacks some. The table includes under 170,000 clones, around 90% detected once. This specimen consisted of peripheral blood, obtained 28 days after the second AZD1222 dose. The receptors originated from an adult who received the AZD1222 COVID-19 vaccine. Both conserved end residues are part of each CDR3. A D gene is named only where the DNA matches it firmly.

j_gene	d_gene	v_gene	CDR3aa	CDR3nt
TRBJ2-1	TRBD2	TRBV5-6	CASSLAAGLAYNEQFF	TGTGCCAGCAGCTTGGCGGCGGGACTAGCTTACAATGAGCAGTTCTTC
TRBJ2-7	TRBD2	TRBV7-2	CASSSYSGISYEQYF	TGTGCCAGCAGCTCTTATAGCGGGATCTCCTACGAGCAGTACTTC
TRBJ1-1	.	TRBV27	CASSSGGGVTEAFF	TGTGCCAGCAGTTCGGGGGGAGGGGTAACTGAAGCTTTCTTT
TRBJ1-1	TRBD1	TRBV2	CASSGQGPTEAFF	TGTGCCAGCAGTGGACAGGGGCCAACTGAAGCTTTCTTT
TRBJ1-1	.	TRBV27	CATRGSNLDTEAFF	TGTGCCACTAGAGGGAGTAATCTGGACACTGAAGCTTTCTTT
TRBJ2-1	.	TRBV6-5	CASSQGRQNEQFF	TGTGCCAGCTCCCAGGGGCGGCAGAATGAGCAGTTCTTC
TRBJ1-2	.	TRBV12-3/TRBV12-4	CASSLGAGPATTF	TGTGCCAGCAGTTTAGGGGCAGGGCCGGCTACAACCTTC
TRBJ1-6	.	TRBV28	CASSTDTYNSPLHF	TGTGCCAGCAGCACGGACACCTATAATTCACCCCTCCACTTT
TRBJ1-3	.	TRBV30	CAWTRQVSGNTIYF	TGTGCCTGGACCAGACAGGTCTCTGGAAACACCATATATTTT
TRBJ1-3	TRBD1	TRBV6-5	CASRETGAGNTIYF	TGTGCCAGCAGGGAGACAGGGGCTGGAAACACCATATATTTT
TRBJ2-5	.	TRBV12-3/TRBV12-4	CASSLGALGTQYF	TGTGCCAGCAGTTTAGGGGCATTGGGGACCCAGTACTTC
TRBJ2-3	.	TRBV6-6	CASSYGDPQYF	TGTGCCAGCAGTTACGGAGATCCTCAGTATTTT
TRBJ1-6	.	TRBV28	CASSNEFTQGLGAYNSPLHF	TGTGCCAGCAGCAACGAATTCACCCAGGGTCTAGGGGCGTATAATTCACCCCTCCACTTT
TRBJ2-5	.	TRBV5-5	CASSWFAFQETQYF	TGTGCCAGCAGCTGGTTTGCCTTCCAAGAGACCCAGTACTTC
TRBJ1-5	.	TRBV30	CAWSESYSNQPQHF	TGTGCCTGGAGTGAGAGTTATAGCAATCAGCCCCAGCATTTT
TRBJ2-1	.	TRBV27	CASSLAAHYNEQFF	TGTGCCAGCAGTTTGGCGGCCCACTACAATGAGCAGTTCTTC
TRBJ2-1	.	TRBV7-2	CASSLHLGATEQFF	TGTGCCAGCAGCCTCCATCTTGGAGCGACTGAGCAGTTCTTC
TRBJ1-2	TRBD1	TRBV6-1	CASSETGGDYGYTF	TGTGCCAGCAGTGAAACAGGGGGCGACTATGGCTACACCTTC
TRBJ2-3	TRBD2	TRBV2	CASSARRLAGVTDTQYF	TGTGCCAGCAGTGCACGGAGGCTAGCGGGAGTCACAGATACGCAGTATTTT
TRBJ2-1	TRBD2	TRBV15	CATSSLAGTSGIIDEQFF	TGTGCCACCAGCAGTCTAGCCGGGACTAGCGGGATAATCGATGAGCAGTTCTTC
TRBJ2-2	TRBD2	TRBV5-1	CASSWGTSGSAGELFF	TGCGCCAGCAGCTGGGGGACTAGCGGGAGTGCCGGGGAGCTGTTTTTT
TRBJ2-3	TRBD2	TRBV2	CASSGRVNTDTQYF	TGTGCCAGCAGCGGGAGGGTAAACACAGATACGCAGTATTTT
TRBJ1-1	.	TRBV18	CASSNRAGENTEAFF	TGTGCCAGCTCTAACCGGGCAGGGGAAAACACTGAAGCTTTCTTT
TRBJ1-1	.	TRBV2	CASGGGGGEAFF	TGTGCCAGCGGCGGGGGAGGAGGAGAAGCTTTCTTT
TRBJ2-3	TRBD1	TRBV18	CASSPPRNSGQGTDTQYF	TGTGCCAGCTCACCACCGCGGAATTCGGGACAGGGGACAGATACGCAGTATTTT
TRBJ1-1	.	TRBV20-1	CSAADPRTFF	TGCAGTGCTGCTGACCCTAGGACTTTCTTT
TRBJ1-2	TRBD1	TRBV5-6	CASSILVGQGYYGYTF	TGTGCCAGCAGCATCCTAGTGGGACAGGGGTACTATGGCTACACCTTC
TRBJ2-7	TRBD2	TRBV29-1	CSVGGLVQGPNEQYF	TGCAGCGTTGGGGGACTAGTCCAAGGACCGAACGAGCAGTACTTC
TRBJ1-2	TRBD1	TRBV5-6	CASSWGIPGQMDLSGYTF	TGTGCCAGCAGCTGGGGAATACCGGGACAGATGGATCTGTCTGGCTACACCTTC
TRBJ2-2	.	TRBV29-1	CSVVGGGTGELFF	TGCAGCGTTGTCGGGGGCGGCACCGGGGAGCTGTTTTTT